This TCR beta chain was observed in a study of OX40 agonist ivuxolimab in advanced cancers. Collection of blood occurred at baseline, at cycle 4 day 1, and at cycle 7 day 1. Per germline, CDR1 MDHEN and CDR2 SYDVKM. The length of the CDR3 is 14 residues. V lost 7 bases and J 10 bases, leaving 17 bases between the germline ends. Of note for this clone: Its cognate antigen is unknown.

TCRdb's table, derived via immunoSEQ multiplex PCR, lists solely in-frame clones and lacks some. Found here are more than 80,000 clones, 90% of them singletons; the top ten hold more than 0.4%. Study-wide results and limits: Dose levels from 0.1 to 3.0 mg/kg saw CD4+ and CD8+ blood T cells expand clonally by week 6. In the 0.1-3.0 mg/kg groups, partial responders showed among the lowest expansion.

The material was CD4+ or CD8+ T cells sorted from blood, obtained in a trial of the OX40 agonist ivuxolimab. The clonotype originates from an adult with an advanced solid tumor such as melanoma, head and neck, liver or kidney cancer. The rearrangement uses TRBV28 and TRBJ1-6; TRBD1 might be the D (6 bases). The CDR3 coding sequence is TGTGCCAGCACCCCAGGGGTAGGTTTGTCACCCCTCCACTTT. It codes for CASTPGVGLSPLHF.